This T cell receptor (beta chain) was profiled in a study of blood T cell repertoires in COVID-19. Trimming took off 1 base at V and 5 bases at J, with 8 bases between the two ends. This CDR3 spans 13 amino acids. Germline-derived CDR1 and CDR2 are LGHNA and YNFKEQ. Source study methods: For nucleated cells, counts were estimated from reference gene primer amplification. TCRdb's copy holds only in-frame clones and misses some; the assay was immunoSEQ multiplex PCR. V and J calls and clone size are as listed in that table; D and trimming were resolved from the DNA. The sample includes under 85,000 clones, 65% to 85% of them seen just once.

Sequencing was carried out using peripheral blood. The sequence derives from a man in his fifties or sixties with active or convalescent COVID-19. The V gene is TRBV4-2, the J gene TRBJ1-2, with D perhaps TRBD1 (6 bases). CDR3 in amino acids: CASSQVDSYGYTF. CDR3 nucleotide sequence: TGTGCCAGCAGCCAAGTGGACAGTTATGGCTACACCTTC.